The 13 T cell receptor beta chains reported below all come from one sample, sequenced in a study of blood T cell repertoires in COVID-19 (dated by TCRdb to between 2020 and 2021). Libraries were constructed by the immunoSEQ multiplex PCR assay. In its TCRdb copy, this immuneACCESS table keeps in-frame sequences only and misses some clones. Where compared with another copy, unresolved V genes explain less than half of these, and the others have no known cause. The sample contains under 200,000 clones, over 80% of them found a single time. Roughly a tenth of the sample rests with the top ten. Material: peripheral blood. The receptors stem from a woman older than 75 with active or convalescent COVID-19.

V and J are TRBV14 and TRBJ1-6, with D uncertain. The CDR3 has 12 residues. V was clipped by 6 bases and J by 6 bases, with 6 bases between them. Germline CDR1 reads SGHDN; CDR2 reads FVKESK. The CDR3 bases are TGTGCCAGCAGTCTCGGTAATTCACCCCTCCACTTT. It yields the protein CASSLGNSPLHF.

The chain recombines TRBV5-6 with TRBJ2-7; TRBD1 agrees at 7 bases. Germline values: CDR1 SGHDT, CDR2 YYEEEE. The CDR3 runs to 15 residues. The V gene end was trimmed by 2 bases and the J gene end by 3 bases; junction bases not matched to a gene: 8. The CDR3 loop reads CASSFTGTALYEQYF. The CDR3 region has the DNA TGTGCCAGCAGCTTCACCGGGACAGCCCTCTACGAGCAGTACTTC.

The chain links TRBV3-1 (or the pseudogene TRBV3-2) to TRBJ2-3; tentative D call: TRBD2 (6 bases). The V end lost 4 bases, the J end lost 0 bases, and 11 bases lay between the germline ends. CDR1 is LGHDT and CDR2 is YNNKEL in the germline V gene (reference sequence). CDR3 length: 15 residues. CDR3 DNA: TGTGCCAGCAGCCGGACGCGGGACAGCACAGATACGCAGTATTTT. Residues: CASSRTRDSTDTQYF.

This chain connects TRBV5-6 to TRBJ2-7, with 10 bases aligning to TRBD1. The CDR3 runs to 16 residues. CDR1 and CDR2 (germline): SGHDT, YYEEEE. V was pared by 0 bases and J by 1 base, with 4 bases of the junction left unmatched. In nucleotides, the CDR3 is TGTGCCAGCAGCTTGGTCGGGACAGGGGATTCCTACGAGCAGTACTTC. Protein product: CASSLVGTGDSYEQYF. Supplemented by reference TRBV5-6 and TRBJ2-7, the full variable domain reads DAGVTQSPTHLIKTRGQQVTLRCSPKSGHDTVSWYQQALGQGPQFIFQYYEEEERQRGNFPDRFSGHQFPNYSSELNVNALLLGDSALYLCASSLVGTGDSYEQYFGPGTRLTVT.

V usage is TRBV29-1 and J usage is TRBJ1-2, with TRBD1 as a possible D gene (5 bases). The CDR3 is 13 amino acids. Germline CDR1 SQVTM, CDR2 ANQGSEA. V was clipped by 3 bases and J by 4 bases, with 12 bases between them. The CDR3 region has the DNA TGCAGCGTTGAGGCTGACAGTTCCTATGGCTACACCTTC. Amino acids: CSVEADSSYGYTF.

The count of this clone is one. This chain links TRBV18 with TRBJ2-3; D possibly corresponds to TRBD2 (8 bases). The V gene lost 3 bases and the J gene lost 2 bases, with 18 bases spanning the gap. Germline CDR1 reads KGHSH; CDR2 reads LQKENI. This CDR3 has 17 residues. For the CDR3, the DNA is TGTGCCAGCTCACCTATTAGCGGGACAGACTTCACAGATACGCAGTATTTT. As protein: CASSPISGTDFTDTQYF.

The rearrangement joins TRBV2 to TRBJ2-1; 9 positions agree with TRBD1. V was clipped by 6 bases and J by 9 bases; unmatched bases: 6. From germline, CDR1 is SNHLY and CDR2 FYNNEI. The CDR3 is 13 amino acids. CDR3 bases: TGTGCCAGCAGCCGGGACAGGGCGAGTGAGCAGTTCTTC. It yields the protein CASSRDRASEQFF.

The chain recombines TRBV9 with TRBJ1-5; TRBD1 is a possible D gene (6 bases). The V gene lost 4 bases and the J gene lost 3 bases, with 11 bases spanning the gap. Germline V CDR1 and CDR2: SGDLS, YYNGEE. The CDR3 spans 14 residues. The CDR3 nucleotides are TGTGCCAGCAGCTCGGACAGTTTCAATCAGCCCCAGCATTTT. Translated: CASSSDSFNQPQHF.

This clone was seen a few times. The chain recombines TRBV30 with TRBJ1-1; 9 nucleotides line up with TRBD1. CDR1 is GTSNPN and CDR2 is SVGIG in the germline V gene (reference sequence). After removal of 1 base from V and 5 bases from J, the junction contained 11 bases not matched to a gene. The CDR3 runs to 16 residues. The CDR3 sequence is CAWSGQGQGDWTEAFF. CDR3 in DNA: TGTGCCTGGAGTGGACAGGGACAGGGAGATTGGACTGAAGCTTTCTTT.

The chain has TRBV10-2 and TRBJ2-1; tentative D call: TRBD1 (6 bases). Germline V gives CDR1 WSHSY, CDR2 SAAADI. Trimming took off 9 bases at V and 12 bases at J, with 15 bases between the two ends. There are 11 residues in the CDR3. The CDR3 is CASGTGTWQFF. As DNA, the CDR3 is TGCGCCAGTGGAACCGGGACATGGCAGTTCTTC.

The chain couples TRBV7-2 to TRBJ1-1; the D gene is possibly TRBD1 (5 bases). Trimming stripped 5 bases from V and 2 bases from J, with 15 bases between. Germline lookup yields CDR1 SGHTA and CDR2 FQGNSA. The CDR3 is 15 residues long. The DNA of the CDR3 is TGTGCCAGCAGCCAGCGCAGGGCAGCCAACACTGAAGCTTTCTTT. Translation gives CASSQRRAANTEAFF.

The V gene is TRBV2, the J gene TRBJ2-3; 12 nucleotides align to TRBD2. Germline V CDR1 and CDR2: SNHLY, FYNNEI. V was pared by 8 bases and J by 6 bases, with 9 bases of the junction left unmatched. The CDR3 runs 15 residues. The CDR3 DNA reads TGTGCCAGCCGTCGACTAGCGGGGGTAGTGGATACGCAGTATTTT. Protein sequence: CASRRLAGVVDTQYF.

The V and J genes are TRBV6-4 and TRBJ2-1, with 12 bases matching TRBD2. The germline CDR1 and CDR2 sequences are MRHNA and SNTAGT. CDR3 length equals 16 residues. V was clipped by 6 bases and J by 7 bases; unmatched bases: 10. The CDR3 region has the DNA TGTGCCAGCAGGCCTACTAGCGGGGGGCCCTTGAATGAGCAGTTCTTC. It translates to CASRPTSGGPLNEQFF.